This is a list of T cell receptor beta chains from one sample in a study of CD8 T cells in ankylosing spondylitis. TCRdb used MiXCR to reprocess the 5' RACE reads, holding one entry per CDR3 protein. The sample contains approximately 220,000 distinct CDR3 sequences, more than 25% of which appear only once. Sequenced: blood, either unsorted or a sorted T cell fraction (not recorded which). The receptors originated from a male donor with ankylosing spondylitis or in good health (not recorded which). Each CDR3 is given with its conserved first and last residue. The order of the fields is J gene, D gene, V gene, clone size, CDR3 protein, CDR3 DNA. D genes are given only for firm matches. The size field is filled for only some rows; it gives once, few, many or a size class.

j_call: TRBJ2-1; d_call: NA; v_call: TRBV20-1; clone_size: few; cdr3_aa: CSARDGRDSYNEQFF; cdr3_nt: TGCAGTGCTAGAGATGGGCGGGACTCCTACAATGAGCAGTTCTTC
j_call: TRBJ1-6; d_call: NA; v_call: TRBV6-5; clone_size: NA; cdr3_aa: CASSYSSQGGNSPLHF; cdr3_nt: TGTGCCAGCAGTTACTCATCCCAGGGAGGAAATTCACCCCTCCACTTT
j_call: TRBJ1-5; d_call: NA; v_call: TRBV20-1; clone_size: many; cdr3_aa: CSARANWGGQPQHF; cdr3_nt: TGCAGTGCTAGAGCCAACTGGGGGGGACAGCCCCAGCATTTT
j_call: TRBJ2-3; d_call: NA; v_call: TRBV9; clone_size: many; cdr3_aa: CASSVGTPGDTQYF; cdr3_nt: TGTGCCAGCAGCGTAGGAACCCCAGGGGATACGCAGTATTTT
j_call: TRBJ2-5; d_call: NA; v_call: TRBV5-1; clone_size: many; cdr3_aa: CASSAGLGGRESETQYF; cdr3_nt: TGCGCCAGCAGCGCCGGTTTGGGCGGTCGAGAGTCAGAGACCCAGTACTTC
j_call: TRBJ2-7; d_call: TRBD2; v_call: TRBV10-3; clone_size: NA; cdr3_aa: CAIGGSSYEQYF; cdr3_nt: TGTGCCATCGGCGGGAGTAGTTACGAGCAGTACTTC
j_call: TRBJ1-3; d_call: TRBD1; v_call: TRBV11-1; clone_size: NA; cdr3_aa: CASSSTGTGNTIYF; cdr3_nt: TGTGCCAGCAGCTCGACAGGGACTGGAAACACCATATATTTT
j_call: TRBJ2-3; d_call: TRBD2; v_call: TRBV4-2; clone_size: many; cdr3_aa: CASSRIVVGAGVADTQYF; cdr3_nt: TGTGCCAGCAGCCGGATCGTCGTGGGAGCGGGAGTTGCAGATACGCAGTATTTT
j_call: TRBJ2-2; d_call: TRBD2; v_call: TRBV4-1; clone_size: many; cdr3_aa: CASSQQSSGSNGELFF; cdr3_nt: TGCGCCAGCAGCCAACAATCTAGCGGGAGTAACGGGGAGCTGTTTTTT
j_call: TRBJ2-4; d_call: TRBD1; v_call: TRBV12-3/TRBV12-4; clone_size: few; cdr3_aa: CASSLGTGDLAKNIQYF; cdr3_nt: TGTGCCAGCAGTTTAGGAACAGGGGACCTAGCCAAAAACATTCAGTACTTC
j_call: TRBJ2-1; d_call: NA; v_call: TRBV7-2; clone_size: few; cdr3_aa: CASSRRLQPYNEQFF; cdr3_nt: TGTGCCAGCAGCCGCCGACTCCAACCCTACAATGAGCAGTTCTTC
j_call: TRBJ2-5; d_call: TRBD2; v_call: TRBV4-2; clone_size: once; cdr3_aa: CASSQELAGGPQTETQYF; cdr3_nt: TGTGCCAGCAGCCAAGAACTAGCGGGAGGACCGCAAACAGAGACCCAGTACTTC
j_call: TRBJ1-1; d_call: TRBD1; v_call: TRBV29-1; clone_size: NA; cdr3_aa: CSAELQGLPEAFF; cdr3_nt: TGCAGCGCAGAACTACAGGGGTTGCCTGAAGCTTTCTTT